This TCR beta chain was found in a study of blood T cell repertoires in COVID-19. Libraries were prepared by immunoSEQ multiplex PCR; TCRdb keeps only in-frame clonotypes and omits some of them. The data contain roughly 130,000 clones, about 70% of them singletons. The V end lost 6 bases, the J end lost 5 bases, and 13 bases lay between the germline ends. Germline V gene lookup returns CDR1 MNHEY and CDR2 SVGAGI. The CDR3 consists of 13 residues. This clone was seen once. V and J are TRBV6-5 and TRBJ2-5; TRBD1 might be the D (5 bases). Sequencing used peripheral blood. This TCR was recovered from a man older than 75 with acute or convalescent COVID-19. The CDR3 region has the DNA TGTGCCAGCAGCAATTCAGGGATCGAGACCCAGTACTTC. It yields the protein CASSNSGIETQYF.